The sequence of this T cell receptor (beta chain) was determined in a study of shared clonotypes between healthy human individuals. Germline CDR1 reads MGHRA; CDR2 reads YSYEKL. Trimming removed 1 base at V and 3 bases at J, with 7 bases between. The CDR3 sequence is 13 residues long. Of note for this clone: The antigen is not known.

Sequenced by immunoSEQ multiplex PCR; TCRdb stores in-frame clones only, minus some. Of about 2.4 million clones listed, 80% to 95% were seen once; the top ten hold around 0.37%. General study results and limits: Incompleteness in sorted-subset sequencing, despite large depth, was shown by rarefaction.

The receptor was derived from a man younger than 35 in good health. Some clones in this sample may be carry-over from other donors' samples. The chain links TRBV4-1 to TRBJ2-7, with TRBD2 as a possible D gene (5 bases). Sequenced: naive CD4+ T cells from PBMCs. The subset is: CD45RA+ positively selected. For the CDR3, the DNA is TGCGCCAGCAGCCAAGTGGGAGTCTACGAGCAGTACTTC. This translates into CASSQVGVYEQYF.